This section outlines one TCR beta chain sequence together with its context. The sample originates from a study of blood T cell repertoires in COVID-19. Study-wide context: Sample material is recorded as cDNA or gDNA derived from T cells, B-cell-depleted T cells, or PBMCs.

Authors' processing steps: For nucleated cells, counts were estimated from reference gene primer amplification. The method was immunoSEQ multiplex PCR; TCRdb's version includes in-frame clones alone and lacks a portion of them. V and J calls and clone size are copied from that table; D and trimming were computed from the DNA. The sample comprises roughly 300,000 clones, around 87% of which are singletons, and approximately 5.3% rests with the top ten. CDR3 size: 15 residues. Trimming removed 5 bases from V and 4 bases from J; junction bases left unmatched: 9. This TCR derives from a woman between 25 and 40 years old who had recovered from COVID-19. The sequenced material came from PBMCs or T cells enriched from blood (not recorded which). This sequence joins TRBV5-3 and TRBJ1-2; TRBD1 aligns across 9 bases. TRBV5-3 falls under the ORF class, with uncertain function. The CDR3 coding sequence is TGTGCCAGAAGGTATACAGGGGGCGCCGGCTATGGCTACACCTTC. It encodes CARRYTGGAGYGYTF.